Included here is one T cell receptor beta chain sequence, with context. The CDR3 is 16 residues long. Germline CDR1 reads MGHRA; CDR2 reads YSYEKL. With 1 base clipped from V and 8 bases from J, the junction kept 9 bases outside the gene matches. These data originate in a study of technical replicates of blood from several donors. Repertoires were generated with immunoSEQ multiplex PCR, while TCRdb's copy carries only in-frame clones and drops some. The sample has roughly 62,000 clones; around 91% are singletons. This chain uses TRBV4-1 with TRBJ2-3, with 10 bases that match TRBD2. Sequenced sample: PBMCs. The TCR originated in a human donor in good health. Some clones in this sample may be carry-over from other donors' samples. DNA of the CDR3: TGCGCCAGCAGCCAAGCGGAGCGGGGGGGCCTCGTTACGCAGTATTTT. It is translated as CASSQAERGGLVTQYF.